This T cell receptor (beta chain) was observed in a study of low-dose radiotherapy and immunotherapy resistance in tumors. About the research overall: Participants were given intravenous cyclophosphamide 200 mg/m2 every two weeks, one day before radiation and immunotherapy.

Priming of first-strand cDNA relied on TRAV- and TRBV-specific primers (covering alpha and beta chains). PCR amplification of the TCRs was performed with Phusion for 15 to 25 PCR cycles, and it relied on a constant-region primer together with a V-primer adapter. Isolated mRNA underwent amplification via in vitro transcription. Using its own MiXCR run on the reads, TCRdb lists one record per CDR3 protein. The repertoire holds fewer than 8,000 distinct CDR3 sequences, with 55% to 75% as singletons. Patients eligible had advanced solid tumors without tumor-infiltrating lymphocytes. This clonotype has just one count. V lost 5 bases to trimming and J lost 3 bases, with 16 bases between them. Germline V lookup: CDR1 SGHTA, CDR2 FQGNSA. This CDR3 has 15 residues.

The V gene is TRBV7-2, the J gene TRBJ1-1, with D perhaps TRBD1 (5 bases). This receptor was taken from a human donor with advanced metastatic prostate, ovarian, gallbladder or colorectal cancer (not recorded which). This table probably holds off-target reads from a library built for another chain. CDR3: CASSRPSGTDTEAFF. The DNA for the CDR3 is TGTGCCAGCAGCCGACCGTCAGGGACGGACACTGAAGCTTTCTTT.